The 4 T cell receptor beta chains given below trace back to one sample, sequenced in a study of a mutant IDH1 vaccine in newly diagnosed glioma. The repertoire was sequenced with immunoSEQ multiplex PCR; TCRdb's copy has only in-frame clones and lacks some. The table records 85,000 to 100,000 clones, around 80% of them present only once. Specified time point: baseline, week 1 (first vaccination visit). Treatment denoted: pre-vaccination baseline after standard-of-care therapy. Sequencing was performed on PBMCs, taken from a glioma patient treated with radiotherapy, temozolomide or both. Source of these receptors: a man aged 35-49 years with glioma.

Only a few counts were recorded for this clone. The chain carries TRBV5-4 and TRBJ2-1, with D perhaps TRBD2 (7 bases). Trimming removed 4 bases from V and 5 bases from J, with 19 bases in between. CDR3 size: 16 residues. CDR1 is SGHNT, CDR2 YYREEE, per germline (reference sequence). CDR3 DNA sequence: TGTGCCAGCAGCCCCTATTTGGAGGGGGGGAACAATGAGCAGTTCTTC. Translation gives CASSPYLEGGNNEQFF.

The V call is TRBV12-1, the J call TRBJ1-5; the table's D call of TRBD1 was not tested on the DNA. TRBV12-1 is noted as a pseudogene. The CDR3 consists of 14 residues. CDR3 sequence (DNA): TGTGCCAGCAGCCAGGGACACCACTATCAGCCCCAGCATTTT. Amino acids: CASSQGHHYQPQHF.

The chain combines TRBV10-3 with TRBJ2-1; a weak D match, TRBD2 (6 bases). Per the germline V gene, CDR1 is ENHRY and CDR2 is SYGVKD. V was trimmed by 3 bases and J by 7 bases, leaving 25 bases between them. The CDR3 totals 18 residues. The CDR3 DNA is TGTGCCATCAGTGACCCGGTTCTAGCGAGGAAGAGCAGGAATGAGCAGTTCTTC. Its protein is CAISDPVLARKSRNEQFF.

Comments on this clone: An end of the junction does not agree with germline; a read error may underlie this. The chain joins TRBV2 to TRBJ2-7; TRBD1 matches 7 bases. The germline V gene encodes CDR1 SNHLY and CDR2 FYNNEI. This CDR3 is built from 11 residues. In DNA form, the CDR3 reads TGTGCCAGCAGTGTAGGGGACAGTCCACACTTC. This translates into CASSVGDSPHF.